This is a list of T cell receptor beta chains from one sample in a study of T cell responses to AZD1222 COVID-19 vaccine. Using immunoSEQ multiplex PCR, the repertoire was profiled, and TCRdb retains in-frame clones only, with some absent. Here the sample spans 100,000 to 150,000 clones, 87% being singletons. The sequences come from peripheral blood, collected on day 0 of AZD1222 vaccination. The receptors were sampled from an adult in good health. The conserved cysteine and the conserved F or W are not part of the CDR3 here. Each record gives: J gene, V gene, CDR3 protein.

TRBJ2-3	TRBV7-8	ASSLRTGVDLDTQY
TRBJ1-3	TRBV4-1	ASSQESLTGPNTIY
TRBJ2-7	TRBV25-1	ASSRDRGSIYEQY
TRBJ2-3	TRBV19	ASRRGTISTDTQY
TRBJ2-1	TRBV30	AWSAAGRWYEQF
TRBJ1-1	TRBV6-5	ASSSPRRPEAF
TRBJ1-2	TRBV6-1	ASSDGPDHGYT
TRBJ2-7	TRBV4-1	ASSPGQGLYYEQY
TRBJ1-5	TRBV2	ASTQGGGQPQH
TRBJ1-2	TRBV28	ASSLGGRKYGYT
TRBJ2-5	TRBV2	ASPGPLVQETQY
TRBJ2-3	TRBV9	ASSVAPTAGDTQY
TRBJ1-1	TRBV28	ASSSGVYTEAF
TRBJ1-3	TRBV24-1	ATSDPDAASGNTIY
TRBJ1-6	TRBV7-2	ASSSPPGQGSSYNSPLH
TRBJ2-3	TRBV5-1	ASSWGIEETQY
TRBJ1-6	TRBV19	ASSMGQAALRSYNSPLH
TRBJ1-1	TRBV5-1	ASSTQGSGTEAF
TRBJ1-1	TRBV2	ASSLPGLNTEAF
TRBJ2-2	TRBV7-8	ASSTEELF
TRBJ1-3	TRBV6-2/TRBV6-3	ASSQGSTIY
TRBJ1-1	TRBV15	ATSRVAGGNTEAF
TRBJ1-1	TRBV4-1	ASSQEFSGIEAF
TRBJ2-3	TRBV5-1	ASSLPGADTQY
TRBJ1-2	TRBV5-1	ASSPQPTRGYGYT
TRBJ1-1	TRBV19	ASTPIVPGMNTEAF
TRBJ1-2	TRBV19	ASSMRGRTGIYNYGYT
TRBJ1-1	TRBV14	ASSPIERGRAF
TRBJ1-1	TRBV30	ACDREISTEAF
TRBJ2-3	TRBV9	ASSVEVGTQY
TRBJ2-7	TRBV5-4	ASSSGLAGDEQY
TRBJ2-6	TRBV3-1/TRBV3-2	ASSQVRTDGANVLT
TRBJ2-7	TRBV7-2	ASRRDIEYEQY
TRBJ1-3	TRBV28	ASSSLSQGVVY
TRBJ1-1	TRBV6-5	ASSLSGGGTEAF
TRBJ1-6	TRBV18	ASSLSPGTGASPLH
TRBJ1-6	TRBV28	ASSSGQYNSPLH
TRBJ2-5	TRBV3-1/TRBV3-2	ASSHGETQY
TRBJ1-5	TRBV7-8	ASSPGSHSNQPQH
TRBJ1-1	TRBV19	ASSLGAGTEAF
TRBJ2-5	TRBV7-2	ASSFQGNQETQY
TRBJ2-7	TRBV11-2	ASSLPRSSSYEQY
TRBJ1-5	TRBV6-2/TRBV6-3	ASSYSRVLDQPQH
TRBJ2-7	TRBV5-6	ASSNKGGYEQY
TRBJ1-3	TRBV30	AWSVHDVISGNTIY
TRBJ2-7	TRBV11-2	ASSTYPGLAGVEQY
TRBJ1-1	TRBV7-9	ASSLVGTLDTEAF
TRBJ1-2	TRBV18	ASSPGQPYGYT
TRBJ2-3	TRBV2	ASSEAPPGRTDTQY
TRBJ2-3	TRBV6-1	ASSESDRDTQY
TRBJ2-7	TRBV21-1	ASSKTY
TRBJ2-7	TRBV3-1/TRBV3-2	ASSLTSGGPGN
TRBJ2-5	TRBV3-1/TRBV3-2	ASSHLIGGPGQETQY
TRBJ2-1	TRBV4-3	ASSQGQGRDEQF
TRBJ1-5	TRBV29-1	SVGAASYSNQPQH
TRBJ2-1	TRBV10-3	AISGFAPVISYNEQF
TRBJ2-5	TRBV3-1/TRBV3-2	ASSPRGGAGGETQY
TRBJ1-1	TRBV18	ASSPRGNTEAF
TRBJ2-7	TRBV6-2/TRBV6-3	ASSYTGQGSYEQY